The following is a TCR beta chain sequence with its context. This sample is part of a study of control samples from healthy donors and cancer patients. The method was immunoSEQ multiplex PCR; TCRdb's version includes in-frame clones alone and lacks a portion of them. Of 150,000 to 200,000 clones in the sample, 90% to 95% were seen once. V was trimmed by 3 bases and J by 7 bases, leaving 15 bases between them. The CDR3 totals 15 residues. Germline V CDR1 and CDR2: LNHDA, SQIVND (reference sequence). Sequencing was performed on blood. The chain is built from TRBV19 and TRBJ1-4, with D hard to call. This TCR was recovered from a woman aged 18 to 35 in good health. The CDR3 here is CASSIPGSGGEKLFF. Written as DNA, the CDR3 is TGTGCCAGTAGTATCCCCGGGTCAGGTGGTGAAAAACTGTTTTTT.